This T cell receptor (beta chain) originates from a study of kidney transplant recipient with SARS-CoV-2 infection. V was trimmed by 3 bases and J by 5 bases, leaving 8 bases between them. CDR3 length: 14 amino acids. The germline V gene has CDR1 MNHNS and CDR2 SASEGT. Details on this clonotype: This may stem from a read error, because a much larger clone lies one nucleotide away.

One entry per CDR3 protein, called by TCRdb with MiXCR from the reads. The sample shows approximately 250,000 distinct CDR3 sequences, more than 25% of them seen only once. The rearrangement links TRBV6-1 to TRBJ1-6; D not certain. The TCR comes from a male patient aged 30 to 40 who had COVID-19 and was a kidney transplant recipient. Some T cells may be transferred from the graft donor. Here the sequenced sample was a blood sample, taken at baseline and on roughly day 110 from a kidney transplant recipient. CDR3 DNA sequence: TGTGCCAGCAGTGAGGGTGCCGATAATTCACCCCTCCACTTT. Its translation is CASSEGADNSPLHF.